A selection of T cell receptor beta chains follows, all from one sample in a study of blood T cell repertoires in COVID-19. Clones were read by immunoSEQ multiplex PCR, and TCRdb kept only the in-frame ones, dropping some. Among 100,000 to 120,000 clones listed, 85% were seen once. Sequenced sample: peripheral blood. All receptors derive from a human donor in a cohort sampled during active COVID-19. Both conserved end residues are part of each CDR3. A D gene is named only where the DNA matches it firmly. Clone sizes are given selectively: once, few, many, or a class where the clone is expanded.

j_call v_call clone_size d_call cdr3_aa cdr3_nt
TRBJ2-2 TRBV10-1 NA TRBD1 CASRQGANTGELFF TGCGCCAGCAGACAGGGGGCGAACACCGGGGAGCTGTTTTTT
TRBJ1-1 TRBV7-2 NA NA CASSLRERTEAFF TGTGCCAGCAGCTTAAGGGAGCGGACTGAAGCTTTCTTT
TRBJ2-3 TRBV6-4 NA TRBD1 CASSDPPQGNTQYF TGTGCCAGCAGTGACCCCCCACAGGGGAATACGCAGTATTTT
TRBJ2-7 TRBV6-5 NA TRBD2 CASGRTSVYEQYF TGTGCCAGCGGCCGTACTAGCGTCTACGAGCAGTACTTC
TRBJ2-3 TRBV6-5 NA NA CASSYRLGTDTQYF TGTGCCAGCAGTTACCGGCTAGGCACAGATACGCAGTATTTT
TRBJ1-6 TRBV2 NA NA CASRLDRPNSPLHF TGTGCCAGCAGACTTGACAGGCCCAATTCACCCCTCCACTTT
TRBJ1-2 TRBV7-9 NA NA CASKRGGGYTF TGTGCCAGCAAAAGGGGCGGTGGCTACACCTTC
TRBJ1-5 TRBV7-2 NA NA CASSLWQDQPQHF TGTGCCAGCAGCTTATGGCAAGATCAGCCCCAGCATTTT
TRBJ1-2 TRBV6-5 NA NA CASRKSGGYTF TGTGCCAGCAGAAAATCAGGGGGCTACACCTTC
TRBJ1-2 TRBV9 NA TRBD1 CASSTRQGDDGYTF TGTGCCAGCAGCACCCGACAGGGGGATGATGGCTACACCTTC
TRBJ1-5 TRBV23-1 NA NA CASSQSFHRINQPQHF TGCGCCAGCAGTCAATCGTTTCACAGGATCAATCAGCCCCAGCATTTT
TRBJ2-7 TRBV19 NA NA CATSLRGAYEQYF TGTGCCACCTCGCTTCGCGGGGCCTACGAGCAGTACTTC
TRBJ2-1 TRBV24-1 NA NA CATSEHGRDEQFF TGTGCCACCAGTGAACACGGGCGGGATGAGCAGTTCTTC
TRBJ1-5 TRBV28 NA TRBD1 CASSLMSTGHQPQHF TGTGCCAGCAGTTTAATGTCGACAGGGCATCAGCCCCAGCATTTT
TRBJ1-2 TRBV11-3 NA TRBD1 CASSLEQGANYGYTF TGTGCCAGCAGCTTAGAACAGGGGGCAAACTATGGCTACACCTTC
TRBJ1-5 TRBV11-2 NA NA CASSLGGGQPQHF TGTGCCAGCAGCTTAGGGGGGGGCCAGCCCCAGCATTTT
TRBJ1-5 TRBV27 NA NA CASSSGQWPLYQPQHF TGTGCCAGCAGTTCCGGACAGTGGCCCCTTTATCAGCCCCAGCATTTT
TRBJ1-5 TRBV6-2/TRBV6-3 few NA CASSYRGSQPQHF TGTGCCAGCAGTTATCGTGGGAGTCAGCCCCAGCATTTT
TRBJ2-1 TRBV3-1/TRBV3-2 NA NA CASSLGSGNYNEQFF TGTGCCAGCAGCTTGGGTAGCGGAAACTACAATGAGCAGTTCTTC